The sequence of this T cell receptor (beta chain) was determined in a study of shared clonotypes between healthy human individuals. Study in general: Plates per donor: three CD4 naive, three CD4 memory, two CD8 naive, one CD8 memory. Findings and limits, study-wide: It was observed that approximately 5% of naive CD4 clonotypes were shared across several donors.

Naive CD8 isolation took CD45RO-negative cells positively selected for CCR7 and excluded terminally differentiated effector memory CD45RA+ cells. The assay used deep level. Profiling relied on immunoSEQ multiplex PCR, and the TCRdb table lists in-frame clones only, not all of them. This sample yields around 560,000 clones, of which approximately 96% are seen a single time; 0.095% to 0.14% belongs to the top ten. As for this clone: The antigen is not known.

Sequencing was performed on naive CD8+ T cells sorted from blood. The TCR was taken from a woman aged 25 to 39 in good health.

The CDR3 protein is CASSWSSGPADTQYF. CDR3 nucleotide sequence: TGTGCCAGCAGTTGGTCTAGCGGGCCTGCAGATACGCAGTATTTT. V gene TRBV27 combines with J gene TRBJ2-3; TRBD2 matches 8 bases. The V segment lost 4 bases and the J segment 4 bases; nucleotides outside the gene matches: 7. Germline CDR1 and CDR2: MNHEY and SMNVEV (reference sequence). The CDR3 has 15 amino acids.